This paragraph covers one T cell receptor beta chain sequence. The antigen remains undetermined. PCR amplification relied on 60 Vbeta primers (plus 13 Jbeta primers). The table came from immunoSEQ multiplex PCR; TCRdb's copy has only in-frame clones and leaves some out. The sample has about 130,000 clones; roughly 80% are singletons. J lost 0 bases, V lost 1 base, and 3 bases had no gene match. Germline V gene lookup returns CDR1 MGHDK and CDR2 SYGVNS. The CDR3 covers 17 residues. This sample was included in a study of cytomegalovirus exposure and HLA in healthy donors. Notes on the study in general: TRBV6-2, TRBV6-3 and other indistinguishable V segments were excluded. Productive rates of about 90% or about 30% were seen for most TCR beta V segments in an earlier analysis.

The sequenced material came from PBMCs. The genes are TRBV25-1 and TRBJ1-5; 10 bases map to TRBD1. The TCR was taken from a girl aged 2 to 10 in good health and CMV-seronegative. The CDR3 spells CASSESGTGDSNQPQHF. CDR3 DNA sequence: TGTGCCAGCAGTGAATCGGGGACAGGGGATAGCAATCAGCCCCAGCATTTT.